This T cell receptor (beta chain) stems from a study of sequential checkpoint blockade in melanoma. As for the study in general: DNA from around 87 pretreatment tumor samples underwent TCRβ immunosequencing. Overall study results and limits: PD-L1 staining and CD8+ counts, not mutational load, tracked tumor T-cell clonality. Clinical benefit was about 30 times likelier when tumor T-cell fraction and clonality increased.

Sample treatment: randomized to nivolumab then ipilimumab (arm A) or the reverse (arm B). The data were produced by immunoSEQ multiplex PCR, yet TCRdb's version contains in-frame clones alone and is incomplete. The sample consists of about 13,000 clones, 25% to 35% of them appearing once. Comments on this clone: Its antigen is currently unknown.

The clonotype was recovered from a human donor with melanoma. The specimen was tumor tissue (inferred from file names), collected from a patient given nivolumab and ipilimumab in sequence.

The CDR3 reads CASSYLSARYNEQFF. The CDR3 DNA follows: TGTGCCAGCAGTTACTTGTCGGCGCGGTACAATGAGCAGTTCTTC. V usage is TRBV6-8 and J usage is TRBJ2-1; no firm D call. Per germline, CDR1 MNHGY and CDR2 SAAAGT. CDR3 size: 15 residues. The V end lost 1 base, the J end lost 4 bases, and 11 bases lay between the germline ends.